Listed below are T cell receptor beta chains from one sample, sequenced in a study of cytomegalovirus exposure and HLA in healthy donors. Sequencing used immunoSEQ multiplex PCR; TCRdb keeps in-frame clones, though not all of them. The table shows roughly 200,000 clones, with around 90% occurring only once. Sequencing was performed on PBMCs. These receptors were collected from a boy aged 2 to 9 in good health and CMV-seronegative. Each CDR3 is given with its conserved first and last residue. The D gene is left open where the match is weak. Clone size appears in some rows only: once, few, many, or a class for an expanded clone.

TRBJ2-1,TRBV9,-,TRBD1,CASSTDRGRFNEQFF,TGTGCCAGCAGCACCGACAGGGGGCGCTTCAATGAGCAGTTCTTC
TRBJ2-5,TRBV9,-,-,CASSLERDQETQYF,TGTGCCAGCAGCCTCGAGCGAGATCAAGAGACCCAGTACTTC
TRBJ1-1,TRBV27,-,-,CASSSGGNTEAFF,TGTGCCAGCAGTTCCGGGGGGAACACTGAAGCTTTCTTT
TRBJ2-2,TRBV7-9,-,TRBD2,CASSPSGGWNTGELFF,TGTGCCAGCAGCCCTAGCGGGGGCTGGAACACCGGGGAGCTGTTTTTT
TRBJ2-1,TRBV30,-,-,CAWKRRIADNEQFF,TGTGCCTGGAAGAGAAGAATAGCGGACAATGAGCAGTTCTTC
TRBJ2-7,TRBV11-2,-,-,CASSLEIASSYEQYF,TGTGCCAGCAGCTTAGAAATAGCTTCATCCTACGAGCAGTACTTC
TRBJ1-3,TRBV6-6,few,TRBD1,CASSANQGVSGNTIYF,TGTGCCAGCAGCGCAAATCAGGGGGTCTCTGGAAACACCATATATTTT
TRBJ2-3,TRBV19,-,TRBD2,CASSVTSGDTDTQYF,TGTGCCAGTAGTGTAACTAGCGGGGACACAGATACGCAGTATTTT
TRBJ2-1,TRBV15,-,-,CATSREGGGNYNEQFF,TGTGCCACCAGCAGAGAAGGTGGCGGGAACTACAATGAGCAGTTCTTC
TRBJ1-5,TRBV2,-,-,CASSDTGNQPQHF,TGTGCCAGCAGTGATACGGGTAATCAGCCCCAGCATTTT
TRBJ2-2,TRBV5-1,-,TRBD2,CASSPTSGGSGELFF,TGCGCCAGCAGCCCGACTAGCGGGGGATCCGGGGAGCTGTTTTTT
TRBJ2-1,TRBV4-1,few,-,CASSRTQGGEQFF,TGCGCCAGCAGCCGTACCCAGGGCGGTGAGCAGTTCTTC
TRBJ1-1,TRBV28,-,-,CASRYRVATEAFF,TGTGCCAGCAGGTACAGGGTAGCGACTGAAGCTTTCTTT
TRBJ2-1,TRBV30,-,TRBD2,CAWSNTSGSYNEQFF,TGTGCCTGGTCCAATACTAGCGGCTCCTACAATGAGCAGTTCTTC
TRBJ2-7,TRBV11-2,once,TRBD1,CASSRDRVSYEQYF,TGTGCCAGCAGTCGAGACAGGGTTTCCTACGAGCAGTACTTC
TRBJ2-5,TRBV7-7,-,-,CASSLGQLPKETQYF,TGTGCCAGCAGCTTAGGACAGCTACCTAAAGAGACCCAGTACTTC
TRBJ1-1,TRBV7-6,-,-,CASSSGTPRTMTCLNTEAFF,TGTGCCAGCAGCTCCGGGACACCCCGAACTATGACCTGCCTGAACACTGAAGCTTTCTTT
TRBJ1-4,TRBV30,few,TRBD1,CAWSVHRGIREKLFF,TGTGCCTGGAGTGTCCACAGGGGGATCAGGGAAAAACTGTTTTTT
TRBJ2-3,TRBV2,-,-,CASTGGASTDTQYF,TGTGCCAGCACAGGAGGGGCTAGCACAGATACGCAGTATTTT
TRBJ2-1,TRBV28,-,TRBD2,CASSLWSLAGYNEQFF,TGTGCCAGCAGTTTATGGTCCCTAGCGGGGTACAATGAGCAGTTCTTC
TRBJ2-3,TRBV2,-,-,CAPGSSARDTQYF,TGTGCCCCCGGGTCTTCAGCAAGAGATACGCAGTATTTT
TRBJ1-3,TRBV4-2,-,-,CASSQDDTTIYF,TGTGCCAGCAGCCAAGATGACACCACCATATATTTT
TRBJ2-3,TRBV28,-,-,CASSLGRGTDTQYF,TGTGCCAGCAGTTTGGGGCGCGGAACAGATACGCAGTATTTT
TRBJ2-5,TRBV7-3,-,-,CASSLTGGRETQYF,TGTGCCAGCAGCTTAACGGGTGGGCGCGAGACCCAGTACTTC
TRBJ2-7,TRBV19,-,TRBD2,CASQYNHATGFVAGEQYF,TGTGCCAGTCAGTATAACCACGCAACCGGTTTCGTAGCGGGCGAGCAGTACTTC
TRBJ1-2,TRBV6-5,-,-,CASSHLGRDLGGYTF,TGTGCCAGCAGTCATCTGGGACGGGACTTAGGAGGCTACACCTTC